This entry describes one T cell receptor (beta chain). Its specificity is unknown. Time point reported: pre-treatment baseline. This sample was included in a study of blood T cell dynamics during melanoma immunotherapy. Study-level information: Standard first-line treatment here was pembrolizumab or nivolumab plus ipilimumab in metastatic melanoma. Study-wide results and limits: At W3, later disease-control patients showed bifurcated PBMC repertoire changes, unlike progressors. The study could not tell melanoma-specific clones from general immune activation.

A fixed DNA input of approximately 400 ng was used per bulk PBMC sample. Assay used: immunoSEQ multiplex PCR; TCRdb lists only in-frame clones, some missing. The sample contains 15,000 to 20,000 clones, approximately 90% of which appear only once. V trimming: 9 bases; J trimming: 3 bases; junction bases outside the gene matches: 6. Looked up from germline, CDR1 is LNHDA and CDR2 is SQIVND (reference sequence). There are 13 residues in the CDR3. The V call is TRBV19, the J call TRBJ2-3; 7 positions agree with TRBD1. This clonotype originated in a human donor with melanoma. The specimen was blood, collected from a patient treated with checkpoint blockade. CDR3 protein: CASEGQQTDTQYF. CDR3 in DNA: TGTGCCAGCGAGGGACAGCAAACAGATACGCAGTATTTT.